This T cell receptor beta chain came from a study of cytomegalovirus exposure and HLA in healthy donors. Study results and limitations: The listing of 150 or so TCR beta chains classed them as cytomegalovirus-associated. In a later analysis, first-cohort TCR clusters were found to tend to co-occur in the approximately 120 validation repertoires. As confirmed in vitro, three CMV-associated chains were specific for CMV antigens.

A single count supports this clone. Its antigen remains unknown. It was the approximately 120-subject validation cohort, separate from the approximately 700-subject first cohort, to which the donors belonged. Here immunoSEQ multiplex PCR was the method, and the copy in TCRdb shows in-frame clones only, minus some. The sample has about 360,000 clones, 86% seen once. V lost 5 bases to trimming and J lost 4 bases; unmatched junction nucleotides: 7. Germline V gene sequence: CDR1 LNHDA, CDR2 SQIVND (reference sequence). The CDR3 contains 14 residues. The sequence was collected from a woman aged 18-29 years in good health and CMV-seronegative. The rearrangement joins TRBV19 to TRBJ1-1; 7 bases agree with TRBD1. The sample consisted of PBMCs. DNA of the CDR3: TGTGCCAGTAGTGCAAACAGGGGTGGCACTGAAGCTTTCTTT. This gives the protein CASSANRGGTEAFF.